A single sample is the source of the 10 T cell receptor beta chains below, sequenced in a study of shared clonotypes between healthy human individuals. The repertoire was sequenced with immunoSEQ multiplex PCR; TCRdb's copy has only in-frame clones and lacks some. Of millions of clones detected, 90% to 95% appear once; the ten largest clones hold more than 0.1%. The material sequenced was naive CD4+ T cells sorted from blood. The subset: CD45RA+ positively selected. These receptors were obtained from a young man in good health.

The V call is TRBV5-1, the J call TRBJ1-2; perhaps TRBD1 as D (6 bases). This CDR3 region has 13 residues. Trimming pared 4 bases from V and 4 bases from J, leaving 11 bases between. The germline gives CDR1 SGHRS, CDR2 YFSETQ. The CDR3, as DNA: TGCGCCAGCAGCGGGGGCAGCTCCTATGGCTACACCTTC. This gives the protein CASSGGSSYGYTF.

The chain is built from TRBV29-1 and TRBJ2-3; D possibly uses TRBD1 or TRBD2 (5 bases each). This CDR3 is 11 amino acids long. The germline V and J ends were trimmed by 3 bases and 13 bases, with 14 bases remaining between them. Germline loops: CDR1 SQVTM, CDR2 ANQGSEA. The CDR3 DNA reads TGCAGCGTTGACGGGACGGTTCGGAAGTATTTT. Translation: CSVDGTVRKYF.

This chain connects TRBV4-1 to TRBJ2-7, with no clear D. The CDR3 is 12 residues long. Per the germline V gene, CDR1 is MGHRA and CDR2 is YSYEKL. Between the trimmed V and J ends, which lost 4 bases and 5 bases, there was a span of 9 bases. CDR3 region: CASSLSGHEQYF. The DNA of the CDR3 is TGCGCCAGCAGCCTTTCAGGTCACGAGCAGTACTTC.

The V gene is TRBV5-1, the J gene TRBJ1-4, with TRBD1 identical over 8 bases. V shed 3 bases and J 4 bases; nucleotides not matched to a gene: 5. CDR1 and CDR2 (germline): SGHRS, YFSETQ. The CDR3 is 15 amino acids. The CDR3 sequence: CASSSRTGGNEKLFF. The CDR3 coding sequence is TGCGCCAGCAGCTCCCGAACAGGGGGTAATGAAAAACTGTTTTTT.

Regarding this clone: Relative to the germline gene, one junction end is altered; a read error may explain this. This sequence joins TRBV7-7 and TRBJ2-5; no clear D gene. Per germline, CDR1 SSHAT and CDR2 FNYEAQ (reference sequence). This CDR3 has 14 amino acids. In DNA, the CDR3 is TGTGCTAGCAGCTTATATGTGGAGCAAGAGACCCAGTACTTC. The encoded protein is CASSLYVEQETQYF.

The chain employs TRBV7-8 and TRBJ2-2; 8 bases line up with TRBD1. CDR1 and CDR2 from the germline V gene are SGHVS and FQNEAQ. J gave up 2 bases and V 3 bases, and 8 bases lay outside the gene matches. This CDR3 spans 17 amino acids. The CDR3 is CASSFLPGGPNTGELFF. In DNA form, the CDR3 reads TGTGCCAGCAGCTTCTTACCAGGGGGCCCCAACACCGGGGAGCTGTTTTTT.

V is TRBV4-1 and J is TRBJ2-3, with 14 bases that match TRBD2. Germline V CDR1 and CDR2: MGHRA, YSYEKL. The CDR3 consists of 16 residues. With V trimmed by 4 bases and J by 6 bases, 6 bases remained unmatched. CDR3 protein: CASSLGLAGGRDTQYF. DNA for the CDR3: TGCGCCAGCAGCCTCGGACTAGCGGGGGGCCGGGATACGCAGTATTTT.

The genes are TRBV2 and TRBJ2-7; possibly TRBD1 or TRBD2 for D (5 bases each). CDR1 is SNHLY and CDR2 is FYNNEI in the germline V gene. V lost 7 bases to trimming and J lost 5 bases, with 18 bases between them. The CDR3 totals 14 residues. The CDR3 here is CASTAPGAVDEQYF. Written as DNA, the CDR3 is TGTGCCAGCACCGCCCCCGGGGCGGTGGACGAGCAGTACTTC.

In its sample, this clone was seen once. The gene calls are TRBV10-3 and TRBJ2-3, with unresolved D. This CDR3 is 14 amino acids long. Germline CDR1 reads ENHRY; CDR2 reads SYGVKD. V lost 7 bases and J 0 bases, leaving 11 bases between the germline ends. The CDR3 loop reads CAIKSRASTDTQYF. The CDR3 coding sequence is TGTGCCATCAAAAGTCGAGCTAGCACAGATACGCAGTATTTT.

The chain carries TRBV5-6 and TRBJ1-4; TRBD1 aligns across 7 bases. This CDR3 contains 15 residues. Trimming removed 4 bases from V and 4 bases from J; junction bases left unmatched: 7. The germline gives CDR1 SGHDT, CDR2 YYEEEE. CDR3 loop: CASSRLDRDNEKLFF. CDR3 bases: TGTGCCAGCAGCCGGCTAGACAGGGATAATGAAAAACTGTTTTTT.